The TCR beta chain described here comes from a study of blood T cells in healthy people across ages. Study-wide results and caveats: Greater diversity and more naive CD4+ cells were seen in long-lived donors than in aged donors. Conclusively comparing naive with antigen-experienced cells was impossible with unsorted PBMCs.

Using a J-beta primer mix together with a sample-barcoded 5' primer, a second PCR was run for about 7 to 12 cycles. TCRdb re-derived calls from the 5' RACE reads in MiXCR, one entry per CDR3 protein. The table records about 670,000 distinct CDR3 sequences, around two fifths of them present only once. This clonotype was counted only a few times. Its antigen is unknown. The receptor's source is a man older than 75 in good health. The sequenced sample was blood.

The CDR3 loop reads CASRYWTGGYPETQYF. The CDR3 DNA reads TGTGCCAGCAGATATTGGACAGGGGGGTACCCAGAGACCCAGTACTTC. The chain combines TRBV5-5 with TRBJ2-5; TRBD1 matches at 10 bases. J lost 4 bases, V lost 5 bases, and 11 bases had no gene match. This CDR3 has 16 residues. Germline V CDR1 and CDR2: SGHKS, YYEKEE (reference sequence).